This section outlines one TCR beta chain sequence together with its context. Its antigen is unidentified. Patients with autoimmune history or systemic immunosuppression were excluded. The CDR3 runs 13 residues. Germline CDR1 SGHTA, CDR2 FQGNSA. V lost 5 bases and J lost 4, with 11 bases in between. Libraries were prepared by immunoSEQ multiplex PCR; TCRdb keeps only in-frame clonotypes and omits some of them. The sample has about 51,000 clones, around 80% seen once. This sample stems from a study of OX40 agonist ivuxolimab in advanced cancers. About the study: The drug used for patients, ivuxolimab, was an agonistic anti-OX40 (CD134) antibody.

Overall study results and limits: The specificity for antigen of the expanded peripheral T cells was not determined.

The receptor was isolated from an adult with an advanced solid tumor such as melanoma, head and neck, liver or kidney cancer. The chain couples TRBV7-2 to TRBJ1-1, with D possibly being TRBD1 (5 bases). Sample: CD4+ or CD8+ T cells sorted from blood, taken in a trial of the OX40 agonist ivuxolimab. The CDR3 DNA follows: TGTGCCAGCAGCCGATACAGGAGCACTGAAGCTTTCTTT. It is translated as CASSRYRSTEAFF.